This entry lists 2 T cell receptor beta chains sequenced from one sample in a study of T-cell reconstitution after alpha-beta-depleted transplantation in children. Researchers prepared the TCRbeta library using unique molecular identifiers, the study reports. TCRdb ran MiXCR on the PCR reads and lists one entry per CDR3 protein. Here the sample spans roughly 500,000 distinct CDR3 sequences, 32% being singletons. This specimen consisted of PBMCs from the stem cell graft donor, obtained from the stem cell graft. Receptors originate from a human donor who donated a stem cell graft to a child with aplastic anemia.

The rearrangement joins TRBV18 to TRBJ1-2; TRBD1 matches 11 bases. Germline V CDR1 and CDR2: KGHSH, LQKENI. After removal of 3 bases from V and 7 bases from J, the junction contained 7 bases not matched to a gene. The CDR3 consists of 15 residues. The CDR3 is CASSPTGTGGFGYTF. As DNA, the CDR3 is TGTGCCAGCTCACCTACCGGGACAGGGGGATTTGGCTACACCTTC.

This clonotype was counted between two and nine times. The chain carries TRBV7-3 and TRBJ2-5; D is perhaps TRBD1 (5 bases). CDR3 size: 13 residues. The germline V gene has CDR1 SGHTA and CDR2 FQGTGA. Trimming took 4 bases from V and 2 from J, leaving 8 bases between them. The CDR3 region is CASSSTAQETQYF. The CDR3 DNA reads TGTGCCAGCAGCTCGACAGCGCAAGAGACCCAGTACTTC.